This TCR beta chain was retrieved from a study of OX40 agonist ivuxolimab in advanced cancers. Turning to the overall study: Ivuxolimab was an agonistic, fully human IgG2 monoclonal antibody directed against OX40 (CD134), a costimulatory receptor. A male proportion of around 80% and a mean age of 60 years, ranging from about 23 to 90, were recorded for the dose-escalation cohort. Peripheral TCRbeta sequencing was intended to test whether TCR sequence diversity was altered and clonal T-cell expansion was caused by ivuxolimab. The paper covers the monotherapy dose-escalation part of the phase I ivuxolimab trial, which included N of about 50 patients. Prior anti-PD-1, anti-PD-L1 or anti-CTLA-4 therapy was permitted, and approximately 39% of dose-escalation patients had received checkpoint inhibitors. Intravenous ivuxolimab was administered to patients every 2 weeks at six dose levels: 0.01, 0.1, 0.3, 1.5, 3 and 10 mg/kg. Partial responses occurred in three dose-escalation patients, of whom one had hepatocellular carcinoma and two had cutaneous melanoma. Of the approximately 54 patients in dose escalation, about 19 had hepatocellular carcinoma, around 15 had melanoma, 9 had renal cell carcinoma and 9 had head and neck cancer.

CDR3 length: 13 amino acids, cysteine to phenylalanine. Only the CDR3 region is kept as DNA, spanning 39 bases read in frame from base 1. CDR1 and CDR2 are drawn from the germline V gene (reference sequence): SGHAT, FQDESV. The V end loses 2 bases and the J end loses 9 bases, and a stretch of 14 bases separates them. Patients with autoimmune disease history or receiving systemic immunosuppression were excluded from the trial. Peripheral blood for TCR sequencing was drawn from every dose cohort at baseline, at cycle 4 day 1 and at cycle 7 day 1. Samples were obtained from an open-label, multicenter, first-in-human phase I dose-escalation trial of ivuxolimab. Adults with locally advanced or metastatic head and neck squamous cell, hepatocellular, melanoma or renal cell carcinoma were enrolled in the trial. CD4+ and CD8+ T cells were sorted separately from peripheral blood before TCR sequencing. General conclusions and limits of the study: At doses of 0.1 to 3.0 mg/kg, clonal expansion of both CD4+ and CD8+ T cells in blood was seen between baseline and week 6. The antigen specificity of the peripheral T cells that underwent clonal expansion was not determined. Partial responders in the 0.1-3.0 mg/kg groups had among the lowest normalized peripheral clonal expansion, especially among CD8+ T cells. After ivuxolimab, more expanded clones were found on average in CD8+ T cells than in CD4+ T cells. Low levels of normalized T-cell clonal expansion were also shown by some nonresponding patients.

For this clone: Its antigen is not yet known. No much larger clone exists at a distance of one base, and base qualities are not known.

For sequencing of the TCRbeta CDR3 region, genomic DNA was extracted from the sorted cells. TCRbeta CDR3 regions were sequenced using the immunoSEQ Assay. The table comes from immuneACCESS by way of TCRdb, which keeps in-frame sequences with V and J called. Part of the clones is missing from these tables; in studies checked, under half for an unresolved V gene and the rest for unknown reasons. In this sample the table shows around 12,000 clones, 75% to 85% of which occur a single time. The top ten hold roughly 46% of the sample. The starting material was CD4+ or CD8+ T cells sorted from blood, obtained in a trial of the OX40 agonist ivuxolimab. Here the chain combines TRBV11-1 and TRBJ2-7; 6 matching bases give a weak D call of TRBD2. The TCR was taken from an adult with an advanced solid tumor such as melanoma, head and neck, liver or kidney cancer. The DNA sequence is given as TGTGCCAGCAGCTTAAATCATGCGCGGGGGCAGTACTTC. Translated, it reads CASSLNHARGQYF.